This entry lists 4 T cell receptor beta chains sequenced from one sample in a study of blood T cell repertoires in COVID-19. Measured with immunoSEQ multiplex PCR; TCRdb has only the in-frame clones, and not every one. The sample has around 250,000 clones, around 83% seen once. Material: peripheral blood. These receptors came from a woman aged 18-35 years with acute or convalescent COVID-19.

This chain joins TRBV6-5 and TRBJ2-1; TRBD2 agrees at 10 bases. V lost 4 bases and J lost 9; bases outside the gene matches: 6. This CDR3 comprises 14 residues. Germline V gene sequence: CDR1 MNHEY, CDR2 SVGAGI. The CDR3 nucleotides read TGTGCCAGCAGTTCCGGGACTAGCGCGGGTGAGCAGTTCTTC. Translating gives CASSSGTSAGEQFF.

The chain links TRBV5-5 to TRBJ2-5; D perhaps matches TRBD1 (5 bases). CDR1 and CDR2 from the germline V gene are SGHKS and YYEKEE (reference sequence). The V end was cut by 4 bases, the J end by 3 bases, with 19 bases between. This CDR3 spans 16 amino acids. The CDR3 reads CASSPWGRTDKETQYF. As DNA, the CDR3 is TGTGCCAGCAGCCCCTGGGGTAGGACGGACAAAGAGACCCAGTACTTC.

J is TRBJ1-3 and V is TRBV25-1; D unclear. The germline CDR1 and CDR2 sequences are MGHDK and SYGVNS. The V end was cut by 5 bases, the J end by 1 base, with 9 bases between. This CDR3 spans 14 amino acids. The CDR3 sequence is CASSPTESGNTIYF. For the CDR3, the DNA is TGTGCCAGCAGTCCCACAGAATCTGGAAACACCATATATTTT.

The chain recombines TRBV6-5 with TRBJ2-1, with D perhaps matching TRBD1 (6 bases). In germline, CDR1 is MNHEY, CDR2 SVGAGI. This CDR3 spans 15 amino acids. V shed 7 bases and J shed 2 bases, with 15 bases lying between them. CDR3 in DNA: TGTGCCAGCATTCGGAACAGGGAGACCTACAATGAGCAGTTCTTC. It translates to CASIRNRETYNEQFF.